A selection of T cell receptor beta chains follows, all from one sample in a study of blood T cell repertoires in COVID-19. Clones were read by immunoSEQ multiplex PCR, and TCRdb kept only the in-frame ones, dropping some. The table has tens of thousands of clones, approximately 91% seen once. Input material: peripheral blood. The receptors stem from a man in his 60s with COVID-19, enrolled during active disease. The CDR3 runs from the conserved cysteine through the conserved F or W. Fields, in order: D gene, V gene, J gene, clone size, CDR3 protein, CDR3 DNA. D genes are given only for firm matches. Clone size is not always given. Where it is, it says once, few, many or a class for expanded clones.

d_call: NA
v_call: TRBV6-2/TRBV6-3
j_call: TRBJ2-3
clone_size: NA
cdr3_aa: CASSYSVDGTGTDTQYF
cdr3_nt: TGTGCCAGCAGTTACTCAGTAGACGGGACTGGCACAGATACGCAGTATTTT

d_call: TRBD1
v_call: TRBV27
j_call: TRBJ1-2
clone_size: once
cdr3_aa: CASSARDRGWNGYTF
cdr3_nt: TGTGCCAGCAGTGCCCGGGACAGGGGCTGGAATGGCTACACCTTC

d_call: NA
v_call: TRBV19
j_call: TRBJ1-1
clone_size: NA
cdr3_aa: CASRSIGGGLGEAFF
cdr3_nt: TGTGCCAGTAGAAGTATCGGGGGAGGGCTAGGTGAAGCTTTCTTT

d_call: TRBD1
v_call: TRBV19
j_call: TRBJ2-7
clone_size: NA
cdr3_aa: CASSIFRGNRAYEQYF
cdr3_nt: TGTGCCAGTAGTATTTTCAGGGGGAATCGGGCCTACGAGCAGTACTTC

d_call: NA
v_call: TRBV2
j_call: TRBJ1-3
clone_size: NA
cdr3_aa: CASSAGSGNTIYF
cdr3_nt: TGTGCCAGCAGTGCGGGCTCTGGAAACACCATATATTTT

d_call: TRBD2
v_call: TRBV7-3
j_call: TRBJ2-2
clone_size: NA
cdr3_aa: CASSGTSGPNTGELFF
cdr3_nt: TGTGCCAGCAGCGGGACTAGCGGCCCGAACACCGGGGAGCTGTTTTTT

d_call: TRBD1
v_call: TRBV5-5
j_call: TRBJ1-1
clone_size: NA
cdr3_aa: CASSLADRGYGDTEAFF
cdr3_nt: TGTGCCAGCAGCTTGGCTGACAGGGGCTATGGCGACACTGAAGCTTTCTTT

d_call: NA
v_call: TRBV11-1
j_call: TRBJ1-1
clone_size: NA
cdr3_aa: CASSLVAGIKAFF
cdr3_nt: TGTGCCAGCAGCTTAGTTGCCGGGATCAAAGCTTTCTTT

d_call: TRBD2
v_call: TRBV20-1
j_call: TRBJ2-1
clone_size: NA
cdr3_aa: CSASMAGGRNEQFF
cdr3_nt: TGCAGTGCTAGTATGGCGGGAGGGCGTAATGAGCAGTTCTTC

d_call: TRBD2
v_call: TRBV5-1
j_call: TRBJ2-5
clone_size: NA
cdr3_aa: CASRVRESSVETQYF
cdr3_nt: TGCGCCAGCAGAGTGCGGGAGTCATCGGTGGAGACCCAGTACTTC

d_call: NA
v_call: TRBV18
j_call: TRBJ2-1
clone_size: once
cdr3_aa: CASSPLAINLYNEQFF
cdr3_nt: TGTGCCAGCTCACCCCTAGCGATCAACCTCTACAATGAGCAGTTCTTC

d_call: NA
v_call: TRBV19
j_call: TRBJ2-7
clone_size: NA
cdr3_aa: CASSPDNSYEQYF
cdr3_nt: TGTGCCAGTAGCCCGGACAACTCCTACGAGCAGTACTTC

d_call: NA
v_call: TRBV6-5
j_call: TRBJ2-3
clone_size: few
cdr3_aa: CASSSAGAGPDTQYF
cdr3_nt: TGTGCCAGCAGTAGCGCGGGGGCTGGGCCAGATACGCAGTATTTT

d_call: NA
v_call: TRBV18
j_call: TRBJ2-1
clone_size: NA
cdr3_aa: CASSPAQVSSYNEQFF
cdr3_nt: TGTGCCAGCTCACCAGCGCAGGTCAGCTCCTACAATGAGCAGTTCTTC

d_call: NA
v_call: TRBV10-3
j_call: TRBJ2-7
clone_size: NA
cdr3_aa: CAISEGYQGGDEQYF
cdr3_nt: TGTGCCATCAGTGAGGGGTATCAAGGGGGGGACGAGCAGTACTTC

d_call: NA
v_call: TRBV7-2
j_call: TRBJ2-1
clone_size: NA
cdr3_aa: CASSLAQGTHNEQFF
cdr3_nt: TGTGCCAGCAGCTTAGCCCAGGGCACCCACAATGAGCAGTTCTTC

d_call: TRBD2
v_call: TRBV6-2/TRBV6-3
j_call: TRBJ2-5
clone_size: NA
cdr3_aa: CASSLFNMMTSGSLGETQYF
cdr3_nt: TGTGCCAGCAGTTTATTTAATATGATGACTAGCGGGAGCCTAGGGGAGACCCAGTACTTC

d_call: TRBD1
v_call: TRBV2
j_call: TRBJ1-2
clone_size: NA
cdr3_aa: CASSEDGTGGFYGYTF
cdr3_nt: TGTGCCAGCAGTGAAGATGGGACAGGCGGTTTCTATGGCTACACCTTC

d_call: TRBD1
v_call: TRBV18
j_call: TRBJ2-5
clone_size: NA
cdr3_aa: CASSPGTGSGETQYF
cdr3_nt: TGTGCCAGCTCACCAGGGACAGGGTCGGGAGAGACCCAGTACTTC

d_call: NA
v_call: TRBV7-9
j_call: TRBJ2-1
clone_size: NA
cdr3_aa: CASSPRGGTHNEQFF
cdr3_nt: TGTGCCAGCAGCCCTAGGGGCGGGACTCACAATGAGCAGTTCTTC

d_call: NA
v_call: TRBV14
j_call: TRBJ1-2
clone_size: NA
cdr3_aa: CASSQEYRARYTF
cdr3_nt: TGTGCCAGCAGCCAAGAATACAGGGCCCGCTACACCTTC

d_call: TRBD2
v_call: TRBV13
j_call: TRBJ2-1
clone_size: NA
cdr3_aa: CASSLGREHLYEQFF
cdr3_nt: TGTGCCAGCAGCTTGGGGCGGGAGCATCTATATGAGCAGTTCTTC

d_call: NA
v_call: TRBV18
j_call: TRBJ1-5
clone_size: NA
cdr3_aa: CASSPPGEAQPQHF
cdr3_nt: TGTGCCAGCTCACCACCAGGGGAGGCTCAGCCCCAGCATTTT

d_call: NA
v_call: TRBV9
j_call: TRBJ2-2
clone_size: NA
cdr3_aa: CASSVGANTGELFF
cdr3_nt: TGTGCCAGCAGCGTAGGCGCGAACACCGGGGAGCTGTTTTTT

d_call: TRBD2
v_call: TRBV3-1/TRBV3-2
j_call: TRBJ2-1
clone_size: NA
cdr3_aa: CASSPRAGGAYNEQFF
cdr3_nt: TGTGCCAGCAGCCCGCGAGCGGGAGGGGCCTACAATGAGCAGTTCTTC

d_call: TRBD1
v_call: TRBV14
j_call: TRBJ1-1
clone_size: NA
cdr3_aa: CASSRRGLNTEAFF
cdr3_nt: TGTGCCAGCAGCCGCAGGGGGCTTAACACTGAAGCTTTCTTT

d_call: NA
v_call: TRBV18
j_call: TRBJ2-1
clone_size: NA
cdr3_aa: CASSSQAREEQFF
cdr3_nt: TGTGCCAGCTCATCTCAAGCCCGTGAGGAGCAGTTCTTC

d_call: NA
v_call: TRBV5-1
j_call: TRBJ1-2
clone_size: NA
cdr3_aa: CASSPDTYGYTF
cdr3_nt: TGCGCCAGCAGCCCCGACACGTATGGCTACACCTTC

d_call: NA
v_call: TRBV15
j_call: TRBJ2-4
clone_size: NA
cdr3_aa: CATSRDLAEAKNIQYF
cdr3_nt: TGTGCCACCAGCAGAGACCTGGCCGAAGCCAAAAACATTCAGTACTTC

d_call: NA
v_call: TRBV6-1
j_call: TRBJ1-1
clone_size: NA
cdr3_aa: CASSELGREAFF
cdr3_nt: TGTGCCAGCAGTGAATTGGGCAGAGAAGCTTTCTTT

d_call: NA
v_call: TRBV3-1/TRBV3-2
j_call: TRBJ1-2
clone_size: NA
cdr3_aa: CASSPLEEHYGYTF
cdr3_nt: TGTGCCAGCAGCCCCCTCGAGGAGCACTATGGCTACACCTTC

d_call: NA
v_call: TRBV11-3
j_call: TRBJ1-1
clone_size: NA
cdr3_aa: CASSSGEASRMNTEAFF
cdr3_nt: TGTGCCAGCAGCTCTGGGGAGGCTTCTCGAATGAACACTGAAGCTTTCTTT

d_call: TRBD2
v_call: TRBV6-2/TRBV6-3
j_call: TRBJ2-7
clone_size: NA
cdr3_aa: CASSYTGLAVIAYEQYF
cdr3_nt: TGTGCCAGCAGTTACACAGGACTAGCGGTGATAGCCTACGAGCAGTACTTC

d_call: TRBD1
v_call: TRBV30
j_call: TRBJ1-4
clone_size: NA
cdr3_aa: CAWGDREKLFF
cdr3_nt: TGTGCCTGGGGGGACAGGGAAAAACTGTTTTTT

d_call: NA
v_call: TRBV24-1
j_call: TRBJ1-2
clone_size: few
cdr3_aa: CATSERGAWGYTF
cdr3_nt: TGTGCCACCAGTGAGCGGGGGGCGTGGGGCTACACCTTC

d_call: TRBD2
v_call: TRBV10-1
j_call: TRBJ2-1
clone_size: NA
cdr3_aa: CASSAGTSGYNEQFF
cdr3_nt: TGCGCCAGCAGCGCCGGGACTAGCGGGTACAATGAGCAGTTCTTC

d_call: TRBD2
v_call: TRBV29-1
j_call: TRBJ2-1
clone_size: NA
cdr3_aa: CSVTSGSFYNEQFF
cdr3_nt: TGCAGCGTTACTAGCGGCAGTTTCTACAATGAGCAGTTCTTC

d_call: TRBD1
v_call: TRBV18
j_call: TRBJ2-7
clone_size: NA
cdr3_aa: CASSPDRGLYEQYF
cdr3_nt: TGTGCCAGCTCACCCGACAGGGGGCTCTACGAGCAGTACTTC

d_call: NA
v_call: TRBV6-5
j_call: TRBJ1-6
clone_size: NA
cdr3_aa: CASSQVAVLSLHF
cdr3_nt: TGTGCCAGCAGCCAGGTGGCAGTGCTATCCCTCCACTTT

d_call: TRBD1
v_call: TRBV30
j_call: TRBJ1-6
clone_size: NA
cdr3_aa: CAWSMGDSNNSPLHF
cdr3_nt: TGTGCCTGGAGTATGGGGGACAGTAATAATTCACCCCTCCACTTT

d_call: NA
v_call: TRBV24-1
j_call: TRBJ1-1
clone_size: NA
cdr3_aa: CATARAGAQTEAFF
cdr3_nt: TGTGCCACCGCCCGGGCGGGGGCGCAGACTGAAGCTTTCTTT

d_call: NA
v_call: TRBV9
j_call: TRBJ1-1
clone_size: NA
cdr3_aa: CASSPRQLVVRRDTEAFF
cdr3_nt: TGTGCCAGCAGCCCCCGACAGTTAGTAGTGAGAAGGGACACTGAAGCTTTCTTT

d_call: TRBD1
v_call: TRBV6-5
j_call: TRBJ1-4
clone_size: NA
cdr3_aa: CASRSHRGPDEKLFF
cdr3_nt: TGTGCCAGCAGATCCCACAGGGGGCCGGATGAAAAACTGTTTTTT

d_call: NA
v_call: TRBV30
j_call: TRBJ1-4
clone_size: NA
cdr3_aa: CAWSVREKLFF
cdr3_nt: TGTGCCTGGAGTGTACGGGAAAAACTGTTTTTT

d_call: NA
v_call: TRBV23-1
j_call: TRBJ2-3
clone_size: NA
cdr3_aa: CASSQGGPWPSTDTQYF
cdr3_nt: TGCGCCAGCAGTCAAGGGGGCCCCTGGCCCAGCACAGATACGCAGTATTTT

d_call: NA
v_call: TRBV3-1/TRBV3-2
j_call: TRBJ1-1
clone_size: once
cdr3_aa: CASSQAGRTEAFF
cdr3_nt: TGTGCCAGCAGCCAAGCGGGGAGAACTGAAGCTTTCTTT